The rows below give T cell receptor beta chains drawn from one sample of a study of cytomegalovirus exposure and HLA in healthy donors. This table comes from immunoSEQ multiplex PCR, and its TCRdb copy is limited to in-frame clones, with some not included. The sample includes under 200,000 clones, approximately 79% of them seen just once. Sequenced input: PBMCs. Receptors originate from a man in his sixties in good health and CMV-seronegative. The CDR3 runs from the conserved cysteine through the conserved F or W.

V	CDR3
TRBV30	CAWSVRSAPSSIPETQYF
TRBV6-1	CASSALAGGETQYF
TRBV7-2	CASTPIQGTEAFF
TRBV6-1	CASSEQMGLGETQYF
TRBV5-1	CASSPGASGGTDTQYF
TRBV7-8	CASSLVAGVDETQYF
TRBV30	CAWEEQREWAYEQYF
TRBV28	CASRGQGNTEAFF
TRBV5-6	CASSLRQGAHNQPQHF
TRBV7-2	CASSLAAGYEQYF
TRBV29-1	CSADDRIQFF
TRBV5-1	CASSLSSATYTDTQYF
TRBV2	CASTYGDRYNSPLHF
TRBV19	CASGGDRSNTEAFF
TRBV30	CAWRPVANTGELFF
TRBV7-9	CASSRGGSSYNEQFF
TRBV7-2	CASSLAPTNSYEQYF
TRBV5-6	CASSRLNEQFF
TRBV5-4	CASSSLVAGTDTQYF
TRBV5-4	CASSLGPRENTEAFF
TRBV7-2	CASSTGQGFLLGYTF
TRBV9	CASSLLGTGAYEQYF
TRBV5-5	CASSFQGTPPQYF
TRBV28	CASSSTDRGTQPQHF
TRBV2	CARRTGEEPRGGANVLTF
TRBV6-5	CASSTGRGETQYF
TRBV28	CASSAQLAGGYEQYF
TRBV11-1	CASSAGGQSGSYNEQFF
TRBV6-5	CASSYSTGNYGYTF
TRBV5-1	CASSPSWGRLERETQYF
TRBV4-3	CASSQGLRQGEEKLFF
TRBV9	CASSVGSSGGPSETQYF
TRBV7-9	CASSRQGVASPLHF
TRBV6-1	CASGHSGNSYNEQFF
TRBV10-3	CAIRLGAGDTDTQYF
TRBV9	CASSRVSAGGADTQYF
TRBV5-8	CASSLGLAGDEQYF
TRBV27	CASSRAGTGNTIYF
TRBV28	CASSLAGTGPLNTIYF
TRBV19	CASSDRGQGAYEQYF
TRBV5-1	CASSLGTSGVNTGELFF
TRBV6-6	CASGQGDQPQHF